What follows are 8 T cell receptor beta chains derived from one specimen sequenced in a study of human T cells and chemical hapten exposure. From the RACE reads, TCRdb called clonotypes with MiXCR, one entry per CDR3 protein. The data contain approximately 80,000 distinct CDR3 sequences, under 11% of them singletons. Stated time point: patch test 2, 6 weeks after DPC sensitization. Treatment of the sample: therapeutic diphenylcyclopropenone sensitization with weekly scalp DPC. This specimen consisted of whole blood, obtained in connection with sensitization to the hapten diphenylcyclopropenone (DPC). The receptor set was obtained from a woman aged 45-65 years with alopecia areata. Some clones in this sample may be carry-over from other donors' samples.

This clonotype was counted at least ten times. The chain is built from TRBV28 and TRBJ2-1; D uncertain. The V gene's germline CDR1 is MDHEN and CDR2 SYDVKM. The V and J ends lost 2 bases and 6 bases respectively, with 14 bases between them. This CDR3 has 15 residues. The CDR3 spells CASSLRSVRANEQFF. The CDR3 DNA reads as TGTGCCAGCAGTTTAAGGTCAGTTAGAGCCAATGAGCAGTTCTTC.

This clonotype was detected only a few times. The J gene is TRBJ2-7, the V gene TRBV7-2; D call uncertain. CDR1 is SGHTA and CDR2 is FQGNSA in the germline V gene. This CDR3 is 15 amino acids long. Between the trimmed V and J ends, which lost 1 base and 4 bases, there was a span of 14 bases. CDR3 coding DNA: TGTGCCAGCAGCTTAGGGTCGACTTTAGGGTACGAGCAGTACTTC. This codes for CASSLGSTLGYEQYF.

This clonotype was seen more than once but under ten times. Here the CDR3 reads CASSLRLATYEQYF. CDR3 DNA: TGCGCCAGCAGCCTCCGACTAGCTACCTACGAGCAGTACTTC. This chain connects TRBV4-3 to TRBJ2-7, with 7 bases matching TRBD2. V gave up 4 bases and J gave up 2 bases; unmatched junction bases: 5. Germline CDR1 LGHNA, CDR2 YSLEER. There are 14 residues in the CDR3.

This clonotype appeared a few times. The CDR3 coding sequence is TGTGCCAGCAGCTTTCGTTTGGGGGGCACAGATACGCAGTATTTT. Translation gives CASSFRLGGTDTQYF. The chain combines TRBV7-8 with TRBJ2-3, with D possibly being TRBD1 or TRBD2 (5 bases each). Germline lookup yields CDR1 SGHVS and CDR2 FQNEAQ. The V end lost 3 bases, the J end lost 1 base, and 11 bases lay between the germline ends. This CDR3 region has 15 residues.

This clonotype has a handful of counts. V and J are TRBV10-3 and TRBJ2-7; 14 nucleotides align to TRBD2. V gave up 0 bases and J gave up 4 bases; unmatched junction bases: 5. The CDR3 length is 17 residues. Germline V gene data show CDR1 as ENHRY and CDR2 as SYGVKD. The CDR3 reads CAISESGTSGSRYEQYF. CDR3 in DNA: TGTGCCATCAGTGAGTCTGGGACTAGCGGGAGTCGTTACGAGCAGTACTTC.

This clonotype showed up many times. The chain links TRBV6-1 to TRBJ2-2; D is uncertain. With 8 bases removed from V and 5 bases from J, the gap between germline ends came to 3 bases. The CDR3 extends over 10 amino acids. The germline CDR1 and CDR2 sequences are MNHNS and SASEGT. CDR3 in amino acids: CASRTGELFF. DNA of the CDR3: TGTGCCAGCCGAACCGGGGAGCTGTTTTTT.

This clonotype appeared many times. This rearrangement joins TRBV6-5 to TRBJ2-7; D possibly uses TRBD1 or TRBD2 (5 bases each). The V end lost 5 bases, the J end lost 2 bases, and 13 bases lay between the germline ends. The CDR3 is 14 amino acids. The germline V gene encodes CDR1 MNHEY and CDR2 SVGAGI. For the CDR3, the DNA is TGTGCCAGCAGTCCCCGGGACCGAGCCTACGAGCAGTACTTC. Translating gives CASSPRDRAYEQYF.

This clonotype was observed a handful of times. The chain recombines TRBV7-9 with TRBJ2-3, with TRBD2 identical over 7 bases. CDR1 is SEHNR and CDR2 is FQNEAQ in the germline V gene (reference sequence). CDR3 length: 17 residues. With V trimmed by 4 bases and J by 1 base, 11 bases remained unmatched. The CDR3 spells CASSSYRLAARTDTQYF. DNA of the CDR3: TGTGCCAGCAGCTCATACCGACTAGCTGCTCGCACAGATACGCAGTATTTT.